This TCR beta chain originates from a study of shared clonotypes between healthy human individuals (dated by TCRdb to 2020 to 2021). Broadly, across the study: Three men and a couple of women, aged 18 to 49 years, made up the cohort. Per donor, three plates each were used for CD4 naive and CD4 memory, two for CD8 naive, and one for CD8 memory. To estimate repertoire size and how much clonotype sharing occurs between individuals, the study deeply sequenced the blood TCR repertoires of several healthy adults. To increase sequencing depth and limit assay-specific biases, different laboratories used diverse techniques to prepare libraries and sequence TCR repertoires. Between about 0.94 and 8.9 billion PBMCs per donor were obtained by leukapheresis.

Broad study findings and their caveats: When several donors were compared, the shared fraction of clonotypes was about 5% for naive CD4, 3.5% for naive CD8, 2% to 2.5% for memory CD4, and 0.3% to 0.5% for memory CD8. Naive subsets generally had larger estimated clonotype richness than memory subsets did. Because the study included only a small number of donors, the genetic and exposure-history diversity represented was limited. Sampling was restricted to blood, and TCR repertoires in tissues likely differ from the TCR repertoires found in blood. Higher generation probabilities were observed for clonotypes shared by all four sorted-subset donors than for non-shared clonotypes. Pairwise subsampling indicated that sequencing depth was expected to affect the degree of clonotype sharing among donors. Incomplete sequencing was indicated by rarefaction of sorted-subset datasets, despite the large sequencing depth.

In the germline V gene, CDR1 corresponds to SGHRS and CDR2 to YFSETQ. The trim is 4 bases for V and 3 bases for J, with a gap of 14 bases between the germline ends. The CDR3 has 14 amino acids, counting the end cysteine and phenylalanine. Left in the record is the CDR3 DNA by itself, 42 bases read in frame from the first base. For this clone: This receptor's antigen is unknown. Base qualities are not at hand, and no much larger clone is one base apart.

CD8 naive samples consisted of CD45RO-negative cells that were positively selected for CCR7, yielding a CD45RA+CCR7+ population without TemRA cells. The donors were healthy, HIV-negative adults with no recently reported acute infections or vaccinations. Every donor was a Caucasian adult living in Nashville, Tennessee, USA. Blood was obtained by leukapheresis, after which PBMCs were separated by Ficoll-Histopaque density gradient centrifugation and cryopreserved in liquid nitrogen vapor phase. Analytical flow cytometry was used to check the purity and quantity of every magnetically sorted T cell population. Each sorted fraction had its genomic DNA isolated and then quantified by UV absorbance on a Nanodrop 2000c. Using the deep immunoSEQ assay, TCR CDR3 regions were amplified from genomic DNA by multiplex PCR. Extracted genomic DNA from each cell subset was spread evenly across all wells of several immunoSEQ 96-well plates, with each plate serving as a replicate. Each replicate PCR for sorted subsets received 150 to 250 ng genomic DNA, equal to tens of thousands of T cell genomes. Purified libraries were measured with a Qubit 3.0 fluorometer, size-checked on a Bioanalyzer 2100, and measured again with the KAPA Library Quantification kit. Every immunoSEQ 96-well plate was sequenced on a dedicated single-read 150-cycle Illumina NextSeq 550 flow cell. The original pipeline was this. Because only junctional sequences without quality scores were contained in the immunoSEQ output, filtering matching that applied to full-length reads could not be performed. To assign V/J genes and CDR3, sequences were annotated using PyIR, a Python wrapper for IgBLAST v1.9, with IMGT germline references. Reads with weak V/J assignments (E-value above 1e-6), missing CDR3, stop codons, out-of-frame junctions, or ambiguous translated residues were removed. A V3J clonotype was defined by an identical inferred V gene, J gene, and CDR3 amino acid sequence. Percentage overlap between repertoires was computed as shared unique clonotypes divided by the size of the smaller repertoire. RTK rarefaction, the Chao1 estimator, and Recon v2.1 estimates of unobserved clonotypes were used to assess repertoire richness. Generation probabilities were computed with OLGA for all TCRbeta clonotypes obtained by the gDNA method from four donors. TCRdb mirrors the immuneACCESS table, restricted to in-frame sequences. Some clones are absent from its copies; in checked studies, under half trace to an unresolved V gene, and the reason for the others is unknown. V and J calls plus clone size are reproduced from that table; the DNA served to infer D and trimming. The sample data list under 2,000,000 clones, and over 85% of these were observed just once. The ten largest clones capture approximately 1% of the sample.

Material: naive CD8+ T cells sorted from blood. The cell subset or site label, read with the paper, signifies: CD45RA+CCR7+. The receptor was derived from a man between 18 and 29 years old in good health. The chain couples TRBV5-1 to TRBJ2-7; the D region possibly corresponds to TRBD1 (6 bases align). The CDR3 protein sequence reads: CASSLDRYSYEQYF. In nucleotide form, the sequence is TGCGCCAGCAGCCTGGACAGATATAGCTACGAGCAGTACTTC.